Each of the 12 T cell receptor beta chains below was sequenced from the same sample in a study of technical replicates of blood from a handful of donors. The protocol was immunoSEQ multiplex PCR, while the TCRdb copy is restricted to in-frame clones and leaves out a portion. The data contain tens of thousands of clones, approximately 95% of them seen just once; the ten biggest clones take up around 0.25%. Sequencing input: T cells isolated from PBMCs. These TCRs come from a human donor in good health.

The gene calls are TRBV28 and TRBJ1-2; D is ambiguous. Germline CDR1 MDHEN, CDR2 SYDVKM. V shed 2 bases and J shed 0 bases, with 13 bases lying between them. This CDR3 is 16 amino acids long. The CDR3 protein is CASSLERIRANYGYTF. The CDR3 DNA is TGTGCCAGCAGTTTAGAACGTATCCGAGCTAACTATGGCTACACCTTC.

The chain combines TRBV29-1 with TRBJ2-5; D possibly corresponds to TRBD1 (6 bases). The CDR3 runs to 12 residues. Looked up from germline, CDR1 is SQVTM and CDR2 is ANQGSEA. Trimming left V 6 bases short and J 5 bases short, with 13 bases between. In nucleotides, the CDR3 is TGCAGCGTCAGGGGCGCCGGGGAGACCCAGTACTTC. It yields the protein CSVRGAGETQYF.

V usage is TRBV7-5 and J usage is TRBJ1-5; TRBD1 is the table's D call, not checked against the DNA. TRBV7-5 is designated a pseudogene. The CDR3 sequence is 19 residues long. DNA of the CDR3: TGTGTCAGAAGCTTAGTCACAAAGTTAGTCAAGGGGGCTAATCAGCCCCAGCATTTT. Amino acids: CVRSLVTKLVKGANQPQHF.

The gene calls are TRBV15 and TRBJ1-1; no definite D call. Germline lookup yields CDR1 LNHNV and CDR2 YYDKDF (reference sequence). This CDR3 spans 13 amino acids. Trimming removed 1 base at V and 6 bases at J, with 9 bases between. CDR3 DNA: TGTGCCACCAGCAGAGGTTCCGGGGCTGAAGCTTTCTTT. It yields the protein CATSRGSGAEAFF.

V is TRBV7-9 and J is TRBJ2-7, with TRBD1 matching over 7 bases. J lost 2 bases, V lost 1 base, and 5 bases had no gene match. In germline, CDR1 is SEHNR, CDR2 FQNEAQ (reference sequence). This CDR3 is built from 15 residues. The DNA of the CDR3 is TGTGCCAGCAGCTTAGGGCAGGGGGTCACCTACGAGCAGTACTTC. Translation gives CASSLGQGVTYEQYF. The full variable domain, rest sourced from reference TRBV7-9 and TRBJ2-7, is DTGVSQNPRHKITKRGQNVTFRCDPISEHNRLYWYRQTLGQGPEFLTYFQNEAQLEKSRLLSDRFSAERPKGSFSTLEIQRTEQGDSAMYLCASSLGQGVTYEQYFGPGTRLTVT.

This clone was picked up a small number of times. The V and J genes are TRBV5-1 and TRBJ2-3, with D possibly TRBD1 on 6 matching bases. The germline V gene has CDR1 SGHRS and CDR2 YFSETQ. The V and J ends lost 0 bases and 0 bases respectively, with 11 bases between them. CDR3 length equals 16 residues. The CDR3 reads CASSLAGRGSTDTQYF. The DNA for the CDR3 is TGCGCCAGCAGCTTGGCCGGCAGGGGCAGCACAGATACGCAGTATTTT.

V and J are TRBV4-1 and TRBJ1-5; 11 bases align to TRBD1. With 4 bases clipped from V and 5 bases from J, the junction kept 4 bases outside the gene matches. The CDR3 covers 15 residues. Germline V CDR1 and CDR2: MGHRA, YSYEKL. The CDR3 DNA follows: TGCGCCAGCAGCCCCGGGACAGGGGGTTATCAGCCCCAGCATTTT. Amino acid sequence: CASSPGTGGYQPQHF.

The chain links TRBV6-5 to TRBJ1-5; D is uncertain. The germline V gene has CDR1 MNHEY and CDR2 SVGAGI. The CDR3 sequence is 16 residues long. Trimming removed 0 bases from V and 3 bases from J, with 12 bases in between. CDR3 sequence reads: CASSYSSPELNQPQHF. CDR3 nucleotides: TGTGCCAGCAGTTACTCAAGCCCCGAGCTCAATCAGCCCCAGCATTTT.

The chain has TRBV9 and TRBJ2-1; TRBD2 is a possible D gene (5 bases). The V and J ends lost 3 bases and 6 bases respectively, with 16 bases between them. The germline CDR1 and CDR2 sequences are SGDLS and YYNGEE. The CDR3 sequence is 15 residues long. The CDR3 is CASSALGMKINEQFF. In nucleotides, the CDR3 is TGTGCCAGCAGCGCGCTCGGGATGAAGATCAATGAGCAGTTCTTC.

This chain uses TRBV28 with TRBJ1-1; D perhaps matches TRBD1 (6 bases). Trimming left V 3 bases short and J 9 bases short, with 17 bases between. This CDR3 is built from 14 residues. CDR1 is MDHEN and CDR2 is SYDVKM in the germline V gene. CDR3 bases: TGTGCCAGCAGTTTGCCCCGGACAGAAGGTAAAGCTTTCTTT. Encoded protein: CASSLPRTEGKAFF.

V usage is TRBV10-3 and J usage is TRBJ2-5; 8 bases line up with TRBD2. J lost 3 bases, V lost 5 bases, and 11 bases had no gene match. The length of the CDR3 is 16 residues. Germline CDR1 and CDR2: ENHRY and SYGVKD. The CDR3 loop is CAISSGSIPLKETQYF. The CDR3 DNA reads as TGTGCCATCAGTAGCGGGAGCATACCGTTAAAAGAGACCCAGTACTTC.

This clone has only a few counts. The chain combines TRBV28 with TRBJ1-5, with 7 nucleotides matching TRBD1. The V gene's germline CDR1 is MDHEN and CDR2 SYDVKM. Germline trimming cut 4 bases from V and 4 bases from J; bases unmatched to any gene: 7. The CDR3 contains 15 residues. The CDR3 region is CASSSGDRLNQPQHF. The CDR3 region has the DNA TGTGCCAGCAGTTCCGGGGACAGACTTAATCAGCCCCAGCATTTT.